The 21 T cell receptor beta chains below all came from one sample that was sequenced in a study of cytomegalovirus exposure and HLA in healthy donors. In the PCR, 60 Vbeta and 13 Jbeta primers were used. TCRdb keeps only in-frame clones here, not all; method: immunoSEQ multiplex PCR. The repertoire consists of about 150,000 clones, with roughly 80% occurring once and the leading ten covering less than 15%. The sample comprised PBMCs. The receptors come from a woman between 50 and 59 years old in good health and CMV-seropositive.

This clone was seen a few times. The gene calls are TRBV4-1 and TRBJ2-1; 14 bases fit TRBD2. Trimming cost V 1 base and J 7 bases; bases outside gene matches: 9. This CDR3 spans 18 amino acids. The V gene's germline CDR1 is MGHRA and CDR2 YSYEKL. DNA of the CDR3: TGCGCCAGCAGCCAAGCCTCTTGGGGACTAGCGGGGGAGAATGAGCAGTTCTTC. Its protein product is CASSQASWGLAGENEQFF.

The V and J genes are TRBV5-1 and TRBJ2-5, with 7 bases fitting TRBD2. Trimming at V came to 4 bases and at J to 3 bases, leaving 6 bases not matched to a gene. The CDR3 runs 14 residues. CDR1 SGHRS and CDR2 YFSETQ come from the germline V gene. The CDR3 protein is CASSSGGGEETQYF. CDR3 nucleotide sequence: TGCGCCAGCAGCAGCGGCGGGGGAGAAGAGACCCAGTACTTC.

Comments on this clone: An end of the junction differs from the germline gene, which may be a read error. The chain uses TRBV29-1 and TRBJ1-2; D unresolved. The germline CDR1 and CDR2 sequences are SQVTM and ANQGSEA. The CDR3 length is 10 residues. The CDR3: CSVEEGGGNF. CDR3 DNA sequence: TGCAGCGTTGAAGAGGGCGGAGGGAACTTC.

This clone was detected only a few times. The V and J genes are TRBV6-5 and TRBJ2-1, with TRBD1 as a possible D gene (6 bases). The length of the CDR3 is 11 residues. V was pared by 6 bases and J by 9 bases, with 9 bases between. The germline gives CDR1 MNHEY, CDR2 SVGAGI. CDR3 sequence: CASSPGAEQFF. The CDR3 nucleotides are TGTGCCAGCAGCCCAGGGGCTGAGCAGTTCTTC.

This rearrangement joins TRBV2 to TRBJ2-7, with D possibly being TRBD1 (5 bases). Germline V lookup: CDR1 SNHLY, CDR2 FYNNEI. Trimming shortened V by 8 bases and J by 3 bases, and 14 bases separated the two germline ends. The CDR3 consists of 13 residues. CDR3 in amino acids: CASLRVRGYEQYF. The CDR3 DNA is TGTGCCAGCCTCAGGGTTCGCGGCTACGAGCAGTACTTC. Filled out from reference TRBV2 and TRBJ2-7, the complete variable domain reads EPEVTQTPSHQVTQMGQEVILRCVPISNHLYFYWYRQILGQKVEFLVSFYNNEISEKSEIFDDQFSVERPDGSNFTLKIRSTKLEDSAMYFCASLRVRGYEQYFGPGTRLTVT.

V gene TRBV29-1 combines with J gene TRBJ1-2, with TRBD1 identical over 11 bases. This CDR3 has 15 residues. With V trimmed by 4 bases and J by 0 bases, 4 bases remained unmatched. CDR1 and CDR2 (germline): SQVTM, ANQGSEA. CDR3 sequence reads: CSVAGDRGANYGYTF. In DNA, the CDR3 is TGCAGCGTTGCCGGGGACAGGGGGGCTAACTATGGCTACACCTTC. The variable domain in full, with the rest retrieved from reference TRBV29-1 and TRBJ1-2, is SAVISQKPSRDICQRGTSLTIQCQVDSQVTMMFWYRQQPGQSLTLIATANQGSEATYESGFVIDKFPISRPNLTFSTLTVSNMSPEDSSIYLCSVAGDRGANYGYTFGSGTRLTVV.

The chain uses TRBV11-3 and TRBJ2-5; 10 positions match TRBD2. This CDR3 contains 16 residues. Per germline, CDR1 SGHNT and CDR2 YENEEA. The J segment lost 3 bases and the V segment lost 5 bases, leaving 9 bases of the junction unmatched. CDR3 bases: TGTGCCAGCAGCCCGGGGGTAGCGGGGGGTAAAGAGACCCAGTACTTC. Its protein product is CASSPGVAGGKETQYF.

Comments on this clone: Compared with germline, one end of the junction differs, possibly owing to a read error. The chain uses TRBV7-9 and TRBJ2-7, with 7 bases matching TRBD1. Germline V gene sequence: CDR1 SEHNR, CDR2 FQNEAQ (reference sequence). The CDR3 length is 14 residues. The CDR3 DNA follows: TGTTCCAGCAGCCCCCCCCAGGGGGCCTACGAGCAGTACTTC. Protein product: CSSSPPQGAYEQYF.

The J gene is TRBJ2-3, the V gene TRBV2, with D possibly matching TRBD1 (6 bases). V was clipped by 8 bases and J by 2 bases, with 14 bases between them. Germline V lookup: CDR1 SNHLY, CDR2 FYNNEI. This CDR3 is 14 amino acids long. The CDR3 DNA is TGTGCCAGCGGGGAGCAGGGGTCCACAGATACGCAGTATTTT. This gives the protein CASGEQGSTDTQYF.

The chain is built from TRBV10-3 and TRBJ1-6; D call uncertain. V dropped 7 bases and J dropped 5 bases, with 9 bases sitting between them. The CDR3 sequence is 13 residues long. Germline CDR1 reads ENHRY; CDR2 reads SYGVKD. CDR3 loop: CAIMGSNNSPLHF. The CDR3, as DNA: TGTGCCATCATGGGCAGCAATAATTCACCCCTCCACTTT.

This clone has just a few counts. J is TRBJ2-7 and V is TRBV4-2; TRBD1 matches 11 bases. The CDR3 contains 15 residues. CDR1 and CDR2 from the germline V gene are LGHNA and YNFKEQ. With 0 bases clipped from V and 5 bases from J, the junction kept 3 bases outside the gene matches. CDR3 sequence: CASSQDGQGADEQYF. The DNA of the CDR3 is TGTGCCAGCAGCCAAGACGGACAGGGGGCCGACGAGCAGTACTTC.

This clone was found a few times. DNA of the CDR3: TGTGCCAGTAGTATGGGACAGGGGAACACTGAAGCTTTCTTT. Its translation: CASSMGQGNTEAFF. J is TRBJ1-1 and V is TRBV19; 9 nucleotides align to TRBD1. Unmatched junction bases numbered 0, after V lost 3 bases and J lost 1 base. The CDR3 runs 14 residues. Per germline, CDR1 LNHDA and CDR2 SQIVND (reference sequence).

The chain links TRBV4-1 to TRBJ1-1; 11 bases align to TRBD1. In germline, CDR1 is MGHRA, CDR2 YSYEKL. This CDR3 region has 14 residues. V gave up 4 bases and J gave up 5 bases; unmatched junction bases: 3. The CDR3 sequence is CASSRGQGVTEAFF. For the CDR3, the DNA is TGCGCCAGCAGCCGGGGACAGGGGGTAACTGAAGCTTTCTTT.

The CDR3 sequence is CASRRDTNYGYTF. The CDR3 nucleotides read TGTGCCAGCAGGAGGGATACGAACTATGGCTACACCTTC. The chain employs TRBV6-1 and TRBJ1-2, with unresolved D. The V gene lost 6 bases and the J gene lost 2 bases, with 10 bases spanning the gap. Per the germline V gene, CDR1 is MNHNS and CDR2 is SASEGT. The CDR3 has 13 residues.

The chain couples TRBV2 to TRBJ2-1; 9 bases line up with TRBD2. The V and J ends lost 2 bases and 2 bases, in that order; junction bases with no gene match: 1. CDR1 is SNHLY and CDR2 is FYNNEI in the germline V gene. The CDR3 has 15 residues. This chain's CDR3 is CASSEQREAYNEQFF. In DNA, the CDR3 is TGTGCCAGCAGTGAACAGCGGGAGGCCTACAATGAGCAGTTCTTC. Complete variable domain (other parts from reference TRBV2 and TRBJ2-1): EPEVTQTPSHQVTQMGQEVILRCVPISNHLYFYWYRQILGQKVEFLVSFYNNEISEKSEIFDDQFSVERPDGSNFTLKIRSTKLEDSAMYFCASSEQREAYNEQFFGPGTRLTVL.

A single count supports this clone. This chain connects TRBV6-1 to TRBJ1-2; D gene unclear. From germline, CDR1 is MNHNS and CDR2 SASEGT. V was trimmed by 2 bases and J by 0 bases, leaving 10 bases between them. This CDR3 is 15 amino acids long. DNA of the CDR3: TGTGCCAGCAGTGAATTTAGAAACGCTAACTATGGCTACACCTTC. This codes for CASSEFRNANYGYTF.

This rearrangement joins TRBV7-6 to TRBJ2-3; 11 bases match TRBD2. The CDR3 consists of 16 residues. Trimming at V came to 5 bases and at J to 2 bases, leaving 6 bases not matched to a gene. CDR1 and CDR2 from the germline V gene are SGHVS and FNYEAQ. The CDR3: CASSASSGGTTDTQYF. The CDR3 region has the DNA TGTGCCAGCAGCGCGTCTAGCGGGGGGACCACAGATACGCAGTATTTT.

The chain's CDR3 is CASSLDRAMYF. The CDR3 DNA is TGTGCCAGCAGCTTAGACCGCGCGATGTATTTT. The rearrangement joins TRBV7-9 to TRBJ2-3; D uncertain. This CDR3 spans 11 amino acids. V lost 1 base, J lost 14 bases, and 10 bases lay in between. From germline, CDR1 is SEHNR and CDR2 FQNEAQ (reference sequence).

This rearrangement joins TRBV29-1 to TRBJ2-1, with TRBD1 as a possible D gene (5 bases). V was cut by 2 bases and J by 1 base, with 6 bases left in between. This CDR3 has 13 amino acids. The germline V gene encodes CDR1 SQVTM and CDR2 ANQGSEA. CDR3 sequence reads: CSVESGSYNEQFF. The CDR3, as DNA: TGCAGCGTTGAATCAGGGTCCTACAATGAGCAGTTCTTC.

The chain has TRBV6-1 and TRBJ2-3; D remains ambiguous. Germline V gene data show CDR1 as MNHNS and CDR2 as SASEGT. The V gene lost 5 bases and the J gene lost 4 bases, with 4 bases spanning the gap. This CDR3 spans 11 amino acids. In DNA, the CDR3 is TGTGCCAGCAGTACTCCAGATACGCAGTATTTT. Amino acids: CASSTPDTQYF.

The V gene is TRBV4-1, the J gene TRBJ1-4; 10 positions match TRBD1. Germline CDR1 MGHRA, CDR2 YSYEKL. The CDR3 runs 17 residues. Unmatched junction bases numbered 7, after V lost 4 bases and J lost 2 bases. For the CDR3, the DNA is TGCGCCAGCAGCCCGAAGGACAGGGGGGCTACTAATGAAAAACTGTTTTTT. Protein sequence: CASSPKDRGATNEKLFF.